This T cell receptor beta chain was observed in a study of T cell responses to AZD1222 COVID-19 vaccine. Study observations and caveats: Reportedly, close to half of spike-specific TCRs are directed against unmutated variant regions. Rises in breadth and depth of Spike-specific TCRs came after two AZD1222 doses. Among the donors, most were white British and more were female, and clonal diversity was possibly underestimated. With dominance at 160-218 and 743-854, vaccine-associated CD4 TCRs spanned spike.

This clone was seen once. Antigen specificity is unknown. V was pared by 5 bases and J by 1 base, with 10 bases between. The CDR3 consists of 14 residues. From germline, CDR1 is SEHNR and CDR2 FQNEAQ (reference sequence). Sequencing was performed with immunoSEQ multiplex PCR; in TCRdb, only in-frame clones are kept and a portion is missing. The table lists over 130,000 clones, 80% to 90% of them singletons. This chain connects TRBV7-9 to TRBJ2-3; D is ambiguous. This TCR derives from an adult in good health. Sequences were derived from peripheral blood, sampled on day 0 of AZD1222 vaccination. The DNA for the CDR3 is TGTGCCAGCAGCGACCTCTCAGGCACAGATACGCAGTATTTT. It encodes CASSDLSGTDTQYF.